This entry describes one T cell receptor beta chain. Its specificity is not known. Each donor's status was that of a healthy bone marrow donor. This entry belongs to a study of cytomegalovirus exposure and HLA in healthy donors. CDR1 and CDR2 from the germline V gene are KGHSH and LQKENI. The V segment lost 6 bases and the J segment 4 bases; nucleotides outside the gene matches: 5. This CDR3 spans 14 amino acids. The PCR was carried out with 60 Vbeta primers and 13 Jbeta primers. Here immunoSEQ multiplex PCR was the method, and the copy in TCRdb shows in-frame clones only, minus some. Of over 150,000 clones detected, roughly 80% appear once; the ten largest clones hold 9.5% to 12%. The study, taken as a whole, reports: In vitro work confirmed that three CMV-associated chains recognize CMV antigens. HLA allele associations emerged for around 15,000 TCR beta sequences in a later analysis, at 0.05 false discovery rate.

The specimen was PBMCs. The J gene is TRBJ2-3, the V gene TRBV18; 9 nucleotides agree with TRBD1. The TCR originated in a man aged 45 to 65 in good health and CMV-seropositive. This CDR3 is CASSPTGGSDTQYF. CDR3 sequence (DNA): TGTGCCAGCTCGCCGACAGGGGGTTCAGATACGCAGTATTTT.